This entry is about one TCR beta chain. As yet, its antigen is unknown. This CDR3 spans 18 amino acids. Germline loops: CDR1 SGHTA, CDR2 FQGNSA. V dropped 6 bases and J dropped 7; count of bases not matched to a gene: 20. Primers used in a second PCR of roughly 7 to 12 cycles were a sample-barcoded 5' primer and a J-beta primer mix. TCRdb analysed the 5' RACE reads with MiXCR anew, one entry per CDR3 protein. The top ten clones hold less than 20% of a sample with 600,000 or so distinct CDR3 sequences, 25% to 30% of them seen once. This record comes from a study of blood T cells in healthy people across ages. Overall study results and limits: Aged donors had fewer naive CD4+ cells and lower diversity than long-lived donors.

The sequence came from a woman older than 75 in good health. The sample taken for sequencing was blood. The rearrangement joins TRBV7-2 to TRBJ2-2, with 7 bases that match TRBD2. The CDR3 DNA reads as TGTGCCAGCAGATCTGGACGTCTAGCGGAGAGAATTGACGGGGAGCTGTTTTTT. This translates into CASRSGRLAERIDGELFF.